These T cell receptor beta chains were read from a single sample in a study of T cell changes during pregnancy in multiple sclerosis. The table came from immunoSEQ multiplex PCR; TCRdb's copy has only in-frame clones and leaves some out. The sample lists tens of thousands of clones, over 75% occurring once. The material was CD8+ T cells from peripheral blood mononuclear cells, obtained before pregnancy. The receptors originated from a female donor with multiple sclerosis, enrolled in a pregnancy study. Each CDR3 is given with its conserved first and last residue. The D gene is left open where the match is weak. Part of the rows lack a size; the others show once, few, many or a class for expanded clones.

v_call,d_call,clone_size,j_call,cdr3_aa,cdr3_nt
TRBV9,NA,NA,TRBJ2-3,CASSADSPDTQYF,TGTGCCAGCAGCGCCGACAGTCCCGATACGCAGTATTTT
TRBV13,TRBD1,NA,TRBJ1-1,CASSLGHTGGGTEAFF,TGTGCCAGCAGCTTAGGCCACACAGGGGGAGGTACTGAAGCTTTCTTT
TRBV10-1,NA,few,TRBJ1-2,CASTVNYGYTF,TGCGCCAGCACTGTGAACTATGGCTACACCTTC
TRBV7-9,TRBD2,NA,TRBJ2-3,CASSFWASGGTDTQYF,TGTGCCAGCAGCTTTTGGGCTAGCGGGGGCACAGATACGCAGTATTTT
TRBV13,NA,NA,TRBJ1-3,CASSLGSSGNTIYF,TGTGCCAGCAGCTTAGGCAGCTCTGGAAACACCATATATTTT
TRBV4-1,TRBD1,NA,TRBJ2-1,CASSHQTGVIKFNEQFF,TGCGCCAGCAGCCACCAAACAGGGGTAATCAAATTCAATGAGCAGTTCTTC
TRBV6-9,NA,NA,TRBJ2-1,CASSQSLTDDGEQFF,TGTGCCAGCAGCCAATCGTTGACAGACGACGGTGAGCAGTTCTTC
TRBV28,TRBD1,NA,TRBJ1-1,CASLNRGIRTEAFF,TGTGCCAGTTTAAACAGGGGGATAAGGACTGAAGCTTTCTTT
TRBV7-6,NA,NA,TRBJ1-5,CASSLGRTVDSNQPQHF,TGTGCCAGCAGCTTAGGAAGGACAGTTGATAGCAATCAGCCCCAGCATTTT
TRBV12-5,NA,few,TRBJ1-5,CASGLSGIQPQHF,TGTGCTAGTGGTTTGTCGGGAATTCAGCCCCAGCATTTT
TRBV6-5,NA,NA,TRBJ1-4,CASRKTGLNEKLFF,TGTGCCAGCAGGAAAACAGGGCTTAATGAAAAACTGTTTTTT
TRBV19,NA,NA,TRBJ1-2,CASSIARDNYGYTF,TGTGCCAGTAGTATAGCCAGGGATAACTATGGCTACACCTTC
TRBV9,TRBD1,NA,TRBJ1-6,CASSGRGLTDSPLHF,TGTGCCAGCAGCGGCAGGGGGTTGACGGATTCACCCCTCCACTTT
TRBV13,TRBD2,NA,TRBJ2-1,CASSSASGGPYNEQFF,TGTGCCAGCAGCTCCGCGAGCGGGGGGCCTTACAATGAGCAGTTCTTC
TRBV13,TRBD1,once,TRBJ1-5,CASSLGQGDNQPQHF,TGTGCCAGCAGTTTGGGACAGGGAGACAATCAGCCCCAGCATTTT
TRBV19,NA,NA,TRBJ1-6,CASTGSYNSPLHF,TGTGCCAGTACGGGCTCCTATAATTCACCCCTCCACTTT
TRBV2,NA,NA,TRBJ2-7,CASSEQGRVYEQYF,TGTGCCAGCAGTGAACAGGGCCGGGTCTACGAGCAGTACTTC
TRBV6-5,TRBD2,NA,TRBJ2-5,CASSLAGGPQETQYF,TGTGCCAGCAGTTTAGCGGGGGGGCCGCAAGAGACCCAGTACTTC
TRBV27,NA,NA,TRBJ1-1,CASSSGGSTEAFF,TGTGCCAGCAGTTCGGGAGGGAGCACTGAAGCTTTCTTT
TRBV7-9,TRBD1,NA,TRBJ2-7,CASFDRVTEQYF,TGTGCCAGCTTTGACAGGGTTACCGAGCAGTACTTC
TRBV6-5,TRBD1,once,TRBJ2-1,CASGPGQNNEQFF,TGTGCCAGCGGACCGGGACAGAACAATGAGCAGTTCTTC
TRBV12-5,NA,NA,TRBJ1-2,CASGLGSGPNGYTF,TGTGCTAGTGGTTTGGGCTCAGGTCCGAATGGCTACACCTTC
TRBV5-6,TRBD1,NA,TRBJ2-1,CASSGQGQPYNEQFF,TGTGCCAGCAGCGGACAGGGGCAGCCCTACAATGAGCAGTTCTTC
TRBV9,NA,NA,TRBJ2-3,CASSVGGGATDTQYF,TGTGCCAGCAGCGTGGGTGGGGGGGCCACAGATACGCAGTATTTT
TRBV28,NA,NA,TRBJ1-5,CASSLYSSNQPQHF,TGTGCCAGCAGTTTATACAGCAGCAATCAGCCCCAGCATTTT
TRBV9,NA,NA,TRBJ2-2,CASSVVEGAGTGELFF,TGTGCCAGCAGCGTAGTGGAGGGGGCAGGCACCGGGGAGCTGTTTTTT
TRBV6-5,NA,NA,TRBJ1-2,CASSYRNRVDGLGYTF,TGTGCCAGCAGTTACCGAAACAGGGTGGATGGTCTTGGCTACACCTTC
TRBV27,NA,NA,TRBJ2-2,CASGDTGELFF,TGTGCCTCGGGGGACACCGGGGAGCTGTTTTTT
TRBV5-6,TRBD1,NA,TRBJ1-4,CASSPGQAATNEKLFF,TGTGCCAGCAGTCCGGGACAGGCGGCAACTAATGAAAAACTGTTTTTT
TRBV2,TRBD1,once,TRBJ2-3,CASSRTGDFTDTQYF,TGTGCCAGCAGTAGGACAGGGGACTTCACAGATACGCAGTATTTT
TRBV9,NA,NA,TRBJ2-7,CASSADWGDEQYF,TGTGCCAGCAGCGCGGACTGGGGGGACGAGCAGTACTTC
TRBV5-3,NA,NA,TRBJ2-5,CARSLALPAETQYF,TGTGCCAGAAGCTTGGCCTTGCCCGCGGAGACCCAGTACTTC
TRBV4-1,TRBD1,once,TRBJ1-1,CASSPGQGANLEAFF,TGCGCCAGCAGCCCAGGACAGGGGGCTAATCTTGAAGCTTTCTTT
TRBV2,NA,NA,TRBJ1-2,CAILLGGTQTTYGYTF,TGTGCCATCCTATTGGGGGGAACCCAGACGACCTATGGCTACACCTTC
TRBV5-1,TRBD2,NA,TRBJ2-5,CASSLGLAGDYLQETQYF,TGCGCCAGCAGCTTGGGACTAGCGGGAGATTACCTACAAGAGACCCAGTACTTC
TRBV5-1,TRBD1,NA,TRBJ2-1,CASSLYTQGDNEQFF,TGCGCCAGCAGCTTGTACACCCAGGGGGACAATGAGCAGTTCTTC
TRBV4-1,NA,NA,TRBJ2-7,CASSQEGGRQTTYEQYF,TGCGCCAGCAGCCAAGAGGGGGGACGACAGACAACCTACGAGCAGTACTTC
TRBV10-3,TRBD2,NA,TRBJ2-1,CAISEERGLANEQFF,TGTGCCATCAGTGAGGAGCGGGGGCTGGCCAATGAGCAGTTCTTC
TRBV11-2,NA,once,TRBJ2-7,CASSYRDIGVYEQYF,TGTGCCAGCAGTTACCGGGACATAGGGGTCTACGAGCAGTACTTC
TRBV23-1,TRBD1,NA,TRBJ1-5,CANNLLVPGQGTRASNQPQHF,TGCGCCAACAACCTGCTCGTACCGGGACAGGGGACGCGTGCGAGCAATCAGCCCCAGCATTTT
TRBV29-1,NA,NA,TRBJ1-2,CSVEGGDGYTF,TGCAGCGTTGAAGGGGGCGATGGCTACACCTTC
TRBV9,NA,once,TRBJ2-7,CASSDRDNSYEQYF,TGTGCCAGCAGCGACCGGGACAACTCCTACGAGCAGTACTTC
TRBV2,TRBD1,once,TRBJ1-2,CASNEGTGDNYGYTF,TGTGCCAGCAATGAAGGGACAGGGGATAACTATGGCTACACCTTC
TRBV7-6,TRBD1,NA,TRBJ1-2,CASSLELAGQGYGYTF,TGTGCCAGCAGCTTAGAATTGGCCGGACAGGGCTATGGCTACACCTTC
TRBV11-2,NA,NA,TRBJ2-7,CASSHTGSYDEQYF,TGTGCCAGCAGCCATACAGGGAGTTACGACGAGCAGTACTTC
TRBV6-1,NA,NA,TRBJ1-1,CASSDEGGRNTEAFF,TGTGCCAGCAGTGACGAAGGAGGCAGGAACACTGAAGCTTTCTTT
TRBV5-1,NA,NA,TRBJ1-3,CASSLDWNGGRNTIYF,TGCGCCAGCAGCTTGGATTGGAACGGGGGACGAAACACCATATATTTT
TRBV4-1,NA,NA,TRBJ1-1,CASSDPGRDTEAFF,TGCGCCAGCAGCGACCCCGGCAGGGACACTGAAGCTTTCTTT
TRBV6-5,NA,NA,TRBJ1-1,CASSYSKTPMNTEAFF,TGTGCCAGCAGTTACTCAAAGACACCAATGAACACTGAAGCTTTCTTT
TRBV19,NA,NA,TRBJ2-1,CASSPRAGVYNEQFF,TGTGCCAGTAGTCCCCGGGCAGGGGTCTACAATGAGCAGTTCTTC